The source of this T cell receptor beta chain is a study of OX40 agonist ivuxolimab in advanced cancers. Study background: Patients were approximately 80% male with ages about 23 to 90, mean roughly 55. Previous treatment with anti-PD-1, anti-PD-L1 or anti-CTLA-4 therapy was allowed; about 37% had received some.

TCRdb's copy holds only in-frame clones and misses some; the assay was immunoSEQ multiplex PCR. The sample yields tens of thousands of clones, around 83% seen once. About this clone: Its cognate antigen is unknown.

Findings and caveats of the study: At doses 0.1 to 3.0 mg/kg, CD4+ and CD8+ clones expanded. Normalized T-cell clonal expansion was also low in a subset of nonresponders.

Germline V CDR1 and CDR2: SGHNT, YYREEE (reference sequence). The CDR3 contains 11 residues. Between the trimmed V and J ends, which lost 0 bases and 9 bases, there was a span of 4 bases. The rearrangement uses TRBV5-4 and TRBJ2-1, with D unclear. This specimen was CD4+ or CD8+ T cells sorted from blood, taken in a trial of the OX40 agonist ivuxolimab. This TCR derives from an adult with an advanced solid tumor such as melanoma, head and neck, liver or kidney cancer. The CDR3, as DNA: TGTGCCAGCAGCTTGGGAGTTGAGCAGTTCTTC. It yields the protein CASSLGVEQFF.